This TCR beta chain came from a study of cytomegalovirus exposure and HLA in healthy donors. Overall study: Early on, a data release was issued that held approximately 78 million unique TCRs from HLA-typed donors.

13 Jbeta primers and 60 Vbeta primers were used for the PCR. TCRdb's copy holds only in-frame clones and misses some; the assay was immunoSEQ multiplex PCR. This sample has some 200,000 clones, with approximately 80% found just once. Findings and caveats of the study: Sequencing depth across donors, presence/absence analyses assumed, was roughly uniform. Later examination showed HLA-associated TCR beta chains had greater clonal expansion than equally common others. The authors listed 164 TCR beta chains as cytomegalovirus-associated.

V was pared by 1 base and J by 2 bases, with 11 bases between. There are 15 residues in the CDR3. Germline CDR1 is LNHDA and CDR2 is SQIVND (reference sequence). A word on this clone: The target antigen is unknown.

The sequencing sample was made of PBMCs. The chain carries TRBV19 and TRBJ1-2, with D possibly being TRBD1 (5 bases). This clonotype was obtained from a boy younger than 18 in good health and CMV-seronegative. The CDR3, as DNA: TGTGCCAGTAGTATAGCCCGGGGGGGGAACTATGGCTACACCTTC. It codes for CASSIARGGNYGYTF.